This TCR beta chain comes out of a study of T cells in Graves' hyperthyroidism and ophthalmopathy. TCR beta CDR3 regions were amplified from RNA transcripts. Primed by the HTBI set, a first-round RT-PCR was run on the TCR CDR3. In TCRdb, the multiplex PCR reads were re-called with MiXCR into one record per CDR3 protein. The sample records under 350,000 distinct CDR3 sequences, approximately 22% being singletons. Study observations and caveats: Appearing also in blood were most of the thyroid clonotypes expanded above 0.001.

This clonotype was seen a handful of times. No antigen is known for it. The sequencing input was blood. The TCR originated in a woman aged 50 to 65 with Graves' hyperthyroidism.

CDR3 nucleotide sequence: TGTGCCTGGAGTGTGTGGGGGGGCCAATACAATGAGCAGTTCTTC. It translates to CAWSVWGGQYNEQFF. V is TRBV30 and J is TRBJ2-1; a weak D match, TRBD2 (7 bases). This CDR3 is 15 amino acids long. Germline CDR1 reads GTSNPN; CDR2 reads SVGIG (reference sequence). V dropped 0 bases and J dropped 4 bases, with 13 bases sitting between them.